One and the same sample provided the 9 T cell receptor beta chains below, sequenced in a study of blood T cells in healthy people across ages. Sample-barcoded 5' priming and a J-beta primer mix drove a second PCR of about 6 to 12 cycles. TCRdb processed the 5' RACE reads anew with MiXCR; each CDR3 protein has one entry. This repertoire shows about 1,500,000 distinct CDR3 sequences, 42% found once; its top ten account for approximately 7.9%. The sample was blood. These receptors were obtained from a woman younger than 35 in good health.

This clonotype was counted at least ten times. The chain carries TRBV29-1 and TRBJ2-3; perhaps TRBD1 as D (5 bases). The V gene lost 4 bases and the J gene lost 10 bases, with 18 bases spanning the gap. The CDR3 extends over 13 amino acids. Germline V gene data show CDR1 as SQVTM and CDR2 as ANQGSEA. Here the CDR3 reads CSVAETDLSAQYF. CDR3 bases: TGCAGCGTTGCCGAGACAGACCTGAGCGCGCAGTATTTT.

V gene TRBV4-1 combines with J gene TRBJ2-1, with unresolved D. The DNA end is more similar to TRBJ2-7, so the J call may be wrong. Germline-derived CDR1 and CDR2 are MGHRA and YSYEKL. This CDR3 is 12 amino acids long. The chain's CDR3 is CASSPPTNEQYF. In DNA form, the CDR3 reads TGCGCCAGCAGCCCGCCTACAAATGAGCAGTACTTC.

The chain has TRBV20-1 and TRBJ1-5; 9 positions agree with TRBD1. The CDR3 length is 15 residues. The V segment lost 5 bases and the J segment 2 bases; nucleotides outside the gene matches: 7. Looked up from germline, CDR1 is DFQATT and CDR2 is SNEGSKA (reference sequence). CDR3 in DNA: TGCAGTGCTTCGACAGGGGGGTTAGGCAATCAGCCCCAGCATTTT. Its translation is CSASTGGLGNQPQHF.

V and J are TRBV9 and TRBJ2-5, with D maybe TRBD2 (6 bases). Per the germline V gene, CDR1 is SGDLS and CDR2 is YYNGEE. Trimming left V 0 bases short and J 2 bases short, with 11 bases between. The CDR3 totals 15 residues. The CDR3 spells CASSVGVGGQETQYF. The CDR3 coding sequence is TGTGCCAGCAGCGTAGGGGTCGGGGGTCAAGAGACCCAGTACTTC.

The gene calls are TRBV12-3 or TRBV12-4 and TRBJ1-2, with D possibly TRBD1 on 6 matching bases. CDR3 size: 13 residues. With 0 bases removed from V and 10 bases from J, the gap between germline ends came to 12 bases. The CDR3 is CASSLAHSGDYTF. The CDR3 region has the DNA TGTGCCAGCAGTTTAGCGCATTCAGGGGACTACACCTTC.

This chain uses TRBV29-1 with TRBJ1-2; no reliable D call. The CDR3 totals 12 residues. CDR1 SQVTM and CDR2 ANQGSEA come from the germline V gene. V lost 3 bases and J lost 3, with 8 bases in between. CDR3 sequence reads: CSVDESDYGYTF. The CDR3 DNA reads as TGCAGCGTTGATGAATCCGACTATGGCTACACCTTC.

V gene TRBV2 combines with J gene TRBJ1-3, with a possible D match to TRBD1 (5 bases). Germline assignment: CDR1 SNHLY and CDR2 FYNNEI. This CDR3 has 15 amino acids. V lost 6 bases, J lost 3 bases, and 15 bases lay in between. DNA of the CDR3: TGTGCCAGCAGAACCGGGGGATCGGATGGAAACACCATATATTTT. Translation: CASRTGGSDGNTIYF.

The chain uses TRBV11-2 and TRBJ2-7; 10 bases line up with TRBD1. The J call is doubtful: the DNA matches TRBJ2-5 better. The CDR3 runs 17 residues. The germline CDR1 and CDR2 sequences are SGHAT and FQNNGV. In DNA form, the CDR3 reads TGTGCCAGCAGCTTTAGGGGGACAGGGGTAGTATTAGAGACCCAGTACTTC. This sequence encodes CASSFRGTGVVLETQYF.

The V call is TRBV2, the J call TRBJ2-1; D possibly corresponds to TRBD2 (6 bases). V was clipped by 4 bases and J by 5 bases, with 9 bases between them. CDR3 size: 13 residues. In germline, CDR1 is SNHLY, CDR2 FYNNEI. The CDR3 here is CASSGDFNNEQFF. The CDR3 nucleotides are TGTGCCAGCAGTGGGGACTTTAACAATGAGCAGTTCTTC.